In this sample, the clone carrying this T cell receptor (beta chain) turned up many times. This entry comes from a study of spatial heterogeneity in lung cancer. Study at large: Taken at a median of approximately 2 years after resection, follow-up PBMC samples underwent sequencing when available.

Documented time point: blood at routine non-recurrence follow-up after resection. A single record per CDR3 protein comes from TCRdb applying MiXCR to the 5' RACE reads. The sample lists 39,000 or so distinct CDR3 sequences, about 11% occurring once. The source material was PBMCs, sampled at follow-up. The source is a female donor with early-stage non-small cell lung cancer.

The CDR3 protein is CANPQTDRFDTGELFF. The CDR3 nucleotides read TGTGCCAACCCACAAACGGACAGGTTCGACACCGGGGAGCTGTTTTTT. The chain couples TRBV2 to TRBJ2-2, with 7 nucleotides matching TRBD1. Germline V CDR1 and CDR2: SNHLY, FYNNEI. This CDR3 has 16 amino acids. The V segment lost 10 bases and the J segment 3 bases; nucleotides outside the gene matches: 14.